The sequence of this TCR beta chain was determined in a study of T cells in Graves' hyperthyroidism and ophthalmopathy. The V segment lost 3 bases and the J segment 4 bases; nucleotides outside the gene matches: 6. The CDR3 runs 15 residues. This clonotype occurred many times. What it binds is not known. There were TCR beta CDR3 regions amplified from RNA transcripts. HTBI primers were used for first-round RT-PCR of the TCR CDR3. One entry per CDR3 protein, called by TCRdb with MiXCR from the multiplex PCR reads. Among fewer than 450,000 distinct CDR3 sequences, over 12% were seen once, and the ten largest hold around 30%. General study points: Blood also held most thyroid clonotypes expanded beyond 0.001.

This sequence originates from a man aged 45 to 65 with Graves' ophthalmopathy. The V and J genes are TRBV12-3 or TRBV12-4 and TRBJ2-3, with 8 bases aligning to TRBD2. Sample: blood. The CDR3 sequence is CASSFYGRVSDTQYF. CDR3 DNA: TGTGCCAGCAGTTTCTACGGGAGGGTTTCAGATACGCAGTATTTT.